This entry lists 9 T cell receptor beta chains sequenced from one sample in a study of cytomegalovirus exposure and HLA in healthy donors. The PCR made use of 60 Vbeta and 13 Jbeta primers. The table came from immunoSEQ multiplex PCR; TCRdb's copy has only in-frame clones and leaves some out. The sample holds approximately 110,000 clones; 79% are singletons and the top ten take around 3%. The source material was PBMCs. The origin of the receptors is a woman younger than 30 in good health and CMV-seropositive.

The chain recombines TRBV10-3 with TRBJ1-1; 7 bases match TRBD1. The CDR3 is 14 amino acids. The V and J ends lost 6 bases and 0 bases, in that order; junction bases with no gene match: 4. The germline V gene encodes CDR1 ENHRY and CDR2 SYGVKD. The CDR3: CAISPGQMNTEAFF. The CDR3 DNA sequence: TGTGCCATCAGCCCGGGACAGATGAACACTGAAGCTTTCTTT.

This sequence joins TRBV28 and TRBJ2-7; 8 positions agree with TRBD2. This CDR3 comprises 17 residues. Germline V gives CDR1 MDHEN, CDR2 SYDVKM. Trimming took 2 bases from V and 1 from J; bases not matched to a gene: 10. In DNA, the CDR3 is TGTGCCAGCAGTTTAGTTCTTTTCACTAGCGGATCCTACGAGCAGTACTTC. Amino acids: CASSLVLFTSGSYEQYF.

The chain is built from TRBV4-1 and TRBJ2-7; 8 nucleotides match TRBD2. This CDR3 is 16 amino acids long. The germline V gene has CDR1 MGHRA and CDR2 YSYEKL. Trimming took 2 bases from V and 5 from J; bases not matched to a gene: 11. The CDR3 is CASSQLLGRAPHEQYF. The CDR3 region has the DNA TGCGCCAGCAGCCAACTACTCGGGAGGGCCCCCCACGAGCAGTACTTC.

This clone was seen only once. The chain links TRBV5-1 to TRBJ2-5, with 7 bases fitting TRBD2. The CDR3 contains 16 residues. The germline V gene has CDR1 SGHRS and CDR2 YFSETQ. The trim removed 0 bases at V and 3 bases at J, leaving 8 bases unmatched. CDR3 coding DNA: TGCGCCAGCAGCTTGGTCTCGGGAGGTGAAAAAGAGACCCAGTACTTC. Protein sequence: CASSLVSGGEKETQYF.

V is TRBV9 and J is TRBJ1-1; D possibly corresponds to TRBD1 (5 bases). With 3 bases removed from V and 4 bases from J, the gap between germline ends came to 13 bases. The germline CDR1 and CDR2 sequences are SGDLS and YYNGEE. The length of the CDR3 is 14 residues. The CDR3 loop reads CASSGRVEGTEAFF. The CDR3 DNA follows: TGTGCCAGCAGCGGCAGGGTGGAAGGCACTGAAGCTTTCTTT.

The CDR3, as DNA: TGTGCCAGCAGCGCTTATAGCGGGAGAGACAATGAGCAGTTCTTC. Protein product: CASSAYSGRDNEQFF. This chain links TRBV9 with TRBJ2-1; 9 bases line up with TRBD2. Trimming removed 3 bases from V and 5 bases from J; junction bases left unmatched: 6. Looked up from germline, CDR1 is SGDLS and CDR2 is YYNGEE. The CDR3 has 15 amino acids.

The rearrangement links TRBV25-1 to TRBJ1-3, with D possibly TRBD1 on 6 matching bases. V gave up 0 bases and J gave up 2 bases, with 8 bases separating them. This CDR3 has 15 amino acids. The germline gives CDR1 MGHDK, CDR2 SYGVNS. DNA for the CDR3: TGTGCCAGCAGTGAATATGCAGGGGCTGGAAACACCATATATTTT. This translates into CASSEYAGAGNTIYF.

The chain employs TRBV19 and TRBJ1-1; tentatively, D is TRBD1 (5 bases). The CDR3 runs to 14 residues. Germline values: CDR1 LNHDA, CDR2 SQIVND (reference sequence). Trimming pared 5 bases from V and 10 bases from J, leaving 20 bases between. Written as DNA, the CDR3 is TGTGCCAGTAGTTCAAGAGAGGCCTTTAGGGGAGCTTTCTTT. This encodes CASSSREAFRGAFF.

In its sample, this clone was seen a few times. The chain uses TRBV11-2 and TRBJ2-5, with D tentatively TRBD1 (6 bases). V lost 3 bases and J 4 bases, leaving 9 bases between the germline ends. This CDR3 has 13 residues. The germline gives CDR1 SGHAT, CDR2 FQNNGV. CDR3 region: CASSFGGTETQYF. DNA for the CDR3: TGTGCCAGCAGCTTTGGGGGCACAGAGACCCAGTACTTC.